The 32 T cell receptor beta chains below were found in one sample sequenced in a study of blood T cell repertoires in COVID-19. The table came from immunoSEQ multiplex PCR; TCRdb's copy has only in-frame clones and leaves some out. Of around 74,000 clones in the sample, around 90% are singletons; the top ten hold 4.6%. Sequenced sample: peripheral blood. The receptor source for this set is a man between 50 and 59 years old with active COVID-19.

CDR3: CAIRGSGSSYNEQFF. The DNA for the CDR3 is TGTGCCATCAGGGGAAGCGGGAGCTCCTACAATGAGCAGTTCTTC. This chain joins TRBV10-3 and TRBJ2-1; the match to TRBD2 covers 8 bases. V was pared by 6 bases and J by 0 bases, with 4 bases of the junction left unmatched. The CDR3 sequence is 15 residues long. CDR1 is ENHRY and CDR2 is SYGVKD in the germline V gene.

This chain joins TRBV2 and TRBJ2-2, with TRBD1 matching over 9 bases. J lost 4 bases, V lost 7 bases, and 7 bases had no gene match. Germline assignment: CDR1 SNHLY and CDR2 FYNNEI. CDR3 length: 15 residues. The CDR3 is CASMVGQGLTGELFF. CDR3 DNA sequence: TGTGCCAGCATGGTGGGACAGGGCCTCACCGGGGAGCTGTTTTTT.

The rearrangement links TRBV19 to TRBJ2-3; 10 nucleotides line up with TRBD1. Trimming removed 1 base from V and 4 bases from J; junction bases left unmatched: 2. CDR3 size: 15 residues. Germline V gives CDR1 LNHDA, CDR2 SQIVND (reference sequence). The CDR3: CASSIGTGGADTQYF. The CDR3 DNA reads TGTGCCAGTAGTATAGGGACAGGGGGGGCAGATACGCAGTATTTT. Looking up the rest from reference TRBV19 and TRBJ2-3 gives the full variable domain: DGGITQSPKYLFRKEGQNVTLSCEQNLNHDAMYWYRQDPGQGLRLIYYSQIVNDFQKGDIAEGYSVSREKKESFPLTVTSAQKNPTAFYLCASSIGTGGADTQYFGPGTRLTVL.

The table lists this clone with a count of one. The chain links TRBV3-1 (or the pseudogene TRBV3-2) to TRBJ2-7; 10 nucleotides agree with TRBD2. Germline-derived CDR1 and CDR2 are LGHDT and YNNKEL (reference sequence). There are 13 residues in the CDR3. Losses at the gene ends were 0 bases for V and 8 bases for J; bases not matched to a gene: 1. CDR3 in DNA: TGTGCCAGCAGCCAAGATAGCGGGAGGAAGCAGTACTTC. Its translation: CASSQDSGRKQYF.

This chain uses TRBV5-4 with TRBJ1-2; 8 bases are shared with TRBD1. The J segment lost 4 bases and the V segment lost 0 bases, leaving 8 bases of the junction unmatched. Germline-derived CDR1 and CDR2 are SGHNT and YYREEE (reference sequence). The CDR3 length is 16 residues. The CDR3 loop reads CASSLGQGAYGYGYTF. The CDR3, as DNA: TGTGCCAGCAGCTTGGGTCAGGGGGCCTATGGCTATGGCTACACCTTC.

This clone has only one observation. This chain uses TRBV5-1 with TRBJ2-1; TRBD1 matches at 7 bases. This CDR3 is 14 amino acids long. Trimming at V came to 4 bases and at J to 6 bases, leaving 7 bases not matched to a gene. CDR1 and CDR2 (germline): SGHRS, YFSETQ. CDR3: CASSEQGLPNEQFF. CDR3 sequence (DNA): TGCGCCAGCAGCGAACAGGGGCTCCCCAATGAGCAGTTCTTC. The full variable domain, in which reference TRBV5-1 and TRBJ2-1 provide the parts outside the CDR3, is KAGVTQTPRYLIKTRGQQVTLSCSPISGHRSVSWYQQTPGQGLQFLFEYFSETQRNKGNFPGRFSGRQFSNSRSEMNVSTLELGDSALYLCASSEQGLPNEQFFGPGTRLTVL.

Details on this clone: The junction departs from the called germline gene at one end, perhaps through a read error. This chain uses TRBV11-2 with TRBJ2-1, with 7 bases that match TRBD2. Looked up from germline, CDR1 is SGHAT and CDR2 is FQNNGV. The CDR3 has 16 amino acids. The CDR3 DNA sequence: TGTGCCAGCATCTTAGGGGTTAGCGGGCCCTACAATGAGCAGTTCTTC. This gives the protein CASILGVSGPYNEQFF.

The genes are TRBV2 and TRBJ1-5; no clear D. With 4 bases removed from V and 5 bases from J, the gap between germline ends came to 12 bases. This CDR3 contains 14 residues. CDR1 SNHLY and CDR2 FYNNEI come from the germline V gene. CDR3 loop: CASSVGVSHQPQHF. The CDR3 nucleotides read TGTGCCAGCAGTGTGGGAGTCAGTCATCAGCCCCAGCATTTT.

The chain employs TRBV30 and TRBJ2-7; possible D gene TRBD2, 5 bases. The CDR3 runs 12 residues. V was shortened by 0 bases and J by 7 bases, with 10 bases between the two germline ends. CDR1 GTSNPN and CDR2 SVGIG come from the germline V gene (reference sequence). The CDR3 protein is CAWSVVSGEQYF. DNA of the CDR3: TGTGCCTGGAGTGTAGTGTCGGGGGAGCAGTACTTC.

This rearrangement joins TRBV6-5 to TRBJ1-1, with 7 bases identical to TRBD1. Germline V lookup: CDR1 MNHEY, CDR2 SVGAGI. The CDR3 length is 15 residues. The J segment lost 0 bases and the V segment lost 2 bases, leaving 3 bases of the junction unmatched. The CDR3 region is CASSYGGQLNTEAFF. The CDR3 DNA is TGTGCCAGCAGTTACGGGGGACAGCTGAACACTGAAGCTTTCTTT.

This sequence joins TRBV3-1 (or the pseudogene TRBV3-2) and TRBJ2-7; 9 bases agree with TRBD1. CDR1 is LGHDT and CDR2 is YNNKEL in the germline V gene (reference sequence). The CDR3 consists of 14 residues. Trimming cost V 1 base and J 7 bases; bases outside gene matches: 5. The CDR3 DNA follows: TGTGCCAGCAGCCAAGCACAGGGGGCATGGGAGCAGTACTTC. Amino acids: CASSQAQGAWEQYF.

This chain links TRBV28 with TRBJ2-3; no clear D gene. The germline CDR1 and CDR2 sequences are MDHEN and SYDVKM. Trimming removed 7 bases at V and 5 bases at J, with 10 bases between. The CDR3 extends over 12 amino acids. The CDR3 loop is CASTLVRDTQYF. The CDR3 nucleotides are TGTGCCAGCACCCTCGTGAGAGATACGCAGTATTTT.

This sequence joins TRBV7-2 and TRBJ2-7, with 12 nucleotides matching TRBD2. J was trimmed by 0 bases and V by 4 bases; bases with no gene match: 7. Germline V gives CDR1 SGHTA, CDR2 FQGNSA. The CDR3 totals 17 residues. CDR3 bases: TGTGCCAGCAGCTCCGGGACTAGCGGGCTTCTCTCCTACGAGCAGTACTTC. This encodes CASSSGTSGLLSYEQYF.

The rearrangement links TRBV19 to TRBJ1-4; a possible D gene is TRBD1 (5 bases). The CDR3 extends over 15 amino acids. V lost 3 bases, J lost 7 bases, and 15 bases lay in between. Germline V CDR1 and CDR2: LNHDA, SQIVND (reference sequence). The CDR3 loop reads CASSMAGKWREKLFF. The CDR3 DNA follows: TGTGCCAGTAGTATGGCAGGGAAGTGGCGTGAAAAACTGTTTTTT.

A single count supports this clone. This chain uses TRBV29-1 with TRBJ2-7, with 7 bases lining up with TRBD1. Per germline, CDR1 SQVTM and CDR2 ANQGSEA. V lost 6 bases to trimming and J lost 6 bases; unmatched junction nucleotides: 5. The CDR3 extends over 11 amino acids. In nucleotides, the CDR3 is TGCAGCGTGACTACAGGGGCCGAGCAGTACTTC. Translation gives CSVTTGAEQYF.

The V gene is TRBV12-5, the J gene TRBJ2-1; 10 positions match TRBD2. This CDR3 is built from 16 residues. Germline CDR1 and CDR2: LGHNT and FRNRAP. V dropped 1 base and J dropped 3; count of bases not matched to a gene: 3. CDR3 coding DNA: TGTGCTAGTGGTTTGGACCTAGCGGGAGTCTACAATGAGCAGTTCTTC. It is translated as CASGLDLAGVYNEQFF. The full variable domain, completed using reference TRBV12-5 and TRBJ2-1, is DARVTQTPRHKVTEMGQEVTMRCQPILGHNTVFWYRQTMMQGLELLAYFRNRAPLDDSGMPKDRFSAEMPDATLATLKIQPSEPRDSAVYFCASGLDLAGVYNEQFFGPGTRLTVL.

The rearrangement uses TRBV7-2 and TRBJ1-1, with TRBD1 matching 9 bases. The CDR3 consists of 14 residues. Unmatched junction bases numbered 5, after V lost 5 bases and J lost 4 bases. CDR1 is SGHTA, CDR2 FQGNSA, per germline. The CDR3 is CASSTTGGGTEAFF. The CDR3 DNA is TGTGCCAGCAGCACCACAGGGGGCGGCACTGAAGCTTTCTTT. The full variable domain, in which reference TRBV7-2 and TRBJ1-1 provide the parts outside the CDR3, is GAGVSQSPSNKVTEKGKDVELRCDPISGHTALYWYRQSLGQGLEFLIYFQGNSAPDKSGLPSDRFSAERTGGSVSTLTIQRTQQEDSAVYLCASSTTGGGTEAFFGQGTRLTVV.

The chain uses TRBV23-1 and TRBJ2-3, with D uncertain. TRBV23-1 is known as an ORF, though its function is uncertain. The CDR3 has 12 residues. Trimming left V 3 bases short and J 3 bases short, with 4 bases between. CDR3 nucleotides: TGCGCCAGCAGTCAGACTACAGATACGCAGTATTTT. Encoded protein: CASSQTTDTQYF.

The V call is TRBV7-3, the J call TRBJ2-2; TRBD2 matches at 9 bases. V lost 4 bases, J lost 1 base, and 1 base stayed unmatched. Germline values: CDR1 SGHTA, CDR2 FQGTGA. The CDR3 runs to 15 residues. CDR3 loop: CASSSTSGNTGELFF. In DNA form, the CDR3 reads TGTGCCAGCAGCTCGACTAGCGGGAACACCGGGGAGCTGTTTTTT.

V is TRBV3-1 (or the pseudogene TRBV3-2) and J is TRBJ1-1, with D unresolved. The CDR3 loop spans 12 amino acids. Germline CDR1 reads LGHDT; CDR2 reads YNNKEL (reference sequence). The V gene lost 4 bases and the J gene lost 2 bases, with 5 bases spanning the gap. The CDR3 DNA sequence: TGTGCCAGCAGCCGAGGAAACACTGAAGCTTTCTTT. It specifies CASSRGNTEAFF.

The sample holds a few counts of this clone. V gene TRBV6-5 combines with J gene TRBJ1-1, with a possible D match to TRBD1 (6 bases). V lost 6 bases and J lost 7, with 15 bases in between. Germline loops: CDR1 MNHEY, CDR2 SVGAGI. The CDR3 sequence is 13 residues long. CDR3 protein: CASRSLQGSEAFF. The DNA for the CDR3 is TGTGCCAGCAGGTCACTCCAGGGGAGTGAAGCTTTCTTT.

This clone was counted once. The chain couples TRBV7-4 to TRBJ2-5; 7 nucleotides agree with TRBD2. Germline V gene data show CDR1 as SGHVT and CDR2 as SQSDAQ. There are 14 residues in the CDR3. The junction had 12 bases not matched to a gene; V was cut back by 9 bases and J by 5 bases. In DNA, the CDR3 is TGTGCCAGGGGAGGGTCAATCGTCCGGGAGACCCAGTACTTC. Protein product: CARGGSIVRETQYF.

The chain carries TRBV11-2 and TRBJ1-3, with 7 bases lining up with TRBD1. The CDR3 is 17 residues long. The V and J ends lost 2 bases and 7 bases, in that order; junction bases with no gene match: 14. The germline V gene encodes CDR1 SGHAT and CDR2 FQNNGV. Here the CDR3 DNA reads TGTGCCAGCAGCTTACCCGCCGTCGAGGGGGCGCGGAACACCATATATTTT. This gives the protein CASSLPAVEGARNTIYF.

The chain has TRBV7-9 and TRBJ2-1; TRBD1 matches at 7 bases. CDR1 is SEHNR, CDR2 FQNEAQ, per germline (reference sequence). Losses at the gene ends were 2 bases for V and 10 bases for J; bases not matched to a gene: 11. The CDR3 is made up of 15 amino acids. The DNA of the CDR3 is TGTGCCAGCAGCTTAAAGGGGGCAGCGCTCGACGAGCAGTTCTTC. Amino acid sequence: CASSLKGAALDEQFF.

This clone was counted a few times. The rearrangement links TRBV5-5 to TRBJ1-5, with D perhaps matching TRBD1 (6 bases). The CDR3 loop spans 15 amino acids. Trimming pared 0 bases from V and 8 bases from J, leaving 15 bases between. CDR1 SGHKS and CDR2 YYEKEE come from the germline V gene (reference sequence). CDR3 residues: CASSLEQGLLEPQHF. The CDR3, as DNA: TGTGCCAGCAGCTTGGAACAGGGTTTGTTGGAGCCCCAGCATTTT.

The genes are TRBV2 and TRBJ2-2, with 7 bases that match TRBD1. Germline CDR1 SNHLY, CDR2 FYNNEI. The CDR3 has 15 amino acids. Trimming removed 2 bases from V and 0 bases from J; junction bases left unmatched: 0. DNA of the CDR3: TGTGCCAGCAGTGAACAGGGGGCGAACACCGGGGAGCTGTTTTTT. It is translated as CASSEQGANTGELFF.

The V gene is TRBV15, the J gene TRBJ2-3; D ambiguous. Looked up from germline, CDR1 is LNHNV and CDR2 is YYDKDF (reference sequence). The V gene lost 3 bases and the J gene lost 7 bases, with 5 bases spanning the gap. This CDR3 contains 11 residues. The CDR3 DNA is TGTGCCACCAGCAGCAGAAATACGCAGTATTTT. Translating it yields CATSSRNTQYF.

This sequence joins TRBV7-9 and TRBJ2-3; D perhaps matches TRBD2 (5 bases). The CDR3 spans 13 residues. Trimming took 4 bases from V and 6 from J, leaving 11 bases between them. Germline CDR1 and CDR2: SEHNR and FQNEAQ (reference sequence). The CDR3, as DNA: TGTGCCAGCAGCTATCGAGGGCAGGATACGCAGTATTTT. Its translation is CASSYRGQDTQYF. Together with reference TRBV7-9 and TRBJ2-3, the CDR3 gives the full variable domain: DTGVSQNPRHKITKRGQNVTFRCDPISEHNRLYWYRQTLGQGPEFLTYFQNEAQLEKSRLLSDRFSAERPKGSFSTLEIQRTEQGDSAMYLCASSYRGQDTQYFGPGTRLTVL.

The V and J genes are TRBV4-1 and TRBJ2-7, with 9 bases matching TRBD1. V shed 5 bases, J shed 6 bases, and the junction held 8 bases outside the gene matches. Looked up from germline, CDR1 is MGHRA and CDR2 is YSYEKL. CDR3 length equals 14 residues. Here the CDR3 DNA reads TGCGCCAGCAGCGGGCGGGACAGGGATCGCGAGCAGTACTTC. Protein: CASSGRDRDREQYF.

V gene TRBV2 combines with J gene TRBJ1-3, with D possibly TRBD1 on 6 matching bases. Germline V gives CDR1 SNHLY, CDR2 FYNNEI. The CDR3 runs 16 residues. V was cut by 7 bases and J by 0 bases, with 16 bases left in between. The CDR3 spells CASKEQGTYSGNTIYF. As DNA, the CDR3 is TGTGCCAGCAAGGAACAGGGAACTTACTCTGGAAACACCATATATTTT.

The genes are TRBV11-2 and TRBJ2-2; D is unresolved. V was clipped by 5 bases and J by 3 bases, with 7 bases between them. The CDR3 length is 13 residues. Germline loops: CDR1 SGHAT, CDR2 FQNNGV. CDR3 DNA sequence: TGTGCCAGCAGCCTCGCGGACACCGGGGAGCTGTTTTTT. Protein sequence: CASSLADTGELFF.

The V gene is TRBV9, the J gene TRBJ2-3; 7 bases match TRBD2. The CDR3 has 13 amino acids. After removal of 0 bases from V and 5 bases from J, the junction contained 0 bases not matched to a gene. Germline-derived CDR1 and CDR2 are SGDLS and YYNGEE. CDR3 sequence reads: CASSVGGGDTQYF. The DNA for the CDR3 is TGTGCCAGCAGCGTAGGCGGGGGAGATACGCAGTATTTT.